Listed below are T cell receptor beta chains from one sample, sequenced in a study of blood T cells in healthy people across ages. TCRdb called the 5' RACE reads again in MiXCR, with one record for every CDR3 protein. The table lists 1,300,000 or so distinct CDR3 sequences, roughly 64% of them singletons. The material sequenced was blood. Receptor source: a man between 18 and 29 years old in good health. CDR3s include the opening cysteine and the closing phenylalanine or tryptophan. A D gene is named only where the DNA matches it firmly. Clone size is given for some rows only: seen once, a few or many times, or a class if the clone is expanded.

cdr3_nt cdr3_aa clone_size d_call j_call v_call
TGTGCCAGCAGCCAAACCACCGGGACCCTCGCCTACGAGCAGTACTTC CASSQTTGTLAYEQYF . . TRBJ2-7 TRBV4-2
TGTGCCATCAGTGAGACCACAGGGAACACTGAAGCTTTCTTT CAISETTGNTEAFF . . TRBJ1-1 TRBV10-3
TGTGCCAGCAGCCGAGACAGGGGGTTTACGGAACCCCTCCACTTT CASSRDRGFTEPLHF few TRBD1 TRBJ1-6 TRBV4-2
TGTGCTAGCAGCTTAGATCAGGGGTGGGAGCAGTTCTTC CASSLDQGWEQFF . . TRBJ2-1 TRBV7-7
TGTGCCAGCAGTTACACCCCCGGGGAGACCCAGTACTTC CASSYTPGETQYF few . TRBJ2-5 TRBV6-5
TGCGCCAGCAACCCCGGGACATCCCCGGCGGAGACCCAGTACTTC CASNPGTSPAETQYF . . TRBJ2-5 TRBV7-2
TGTGCCAGCAGCACCTCGCCGGGACAGGGAGGTGGCTACACCTTC CASSTSPGQGGGYTF few TRBD1 TRBJ1-2 TRBV25-1
TGCAGTGCTGGCCCGGGACAGGGGAACTACGAGCAGTACTTT CSAGPGQGNYEQYF once TRBD1 TRBJ2-7 TRBV20-1
TGCAGTGCTAGAGGAAGGGACAGGGGGAACGAGCAGTACTTC CSARGRDRGNEQYF . TRBD1 TRBJ2-7 TRBV20-1
TGTGCCAGCAGCCAAGGCGTGACAGGGGCCTACGAGCAGTACTTC CASSQGVTGAYEQYF few TRBD1 TRBJ2-7 TRBV3-1
TGCGCCAGCAGCCAACTCGTCGGGGGGAGCACAGATACGCAGTATTTT CASSQLVGGSTDTQYF . TRBD2 TRBJ2-3 TRBV4-1
TGCAGCGTACTAGCGGGGAACACCGGGGAGCTGTTTTTT CSVLAGNTGELFF . TRBD2 TRBJ2-2 TRBV29-1
TGCAGTGCTAGAGTCTCGACTAGGGCGGAGACCCAGTACTTC CSARVSTRAETQYF . . TRBJ2-5 TRBV20-1
TGTGCCAGCAGTCCAACGGGACAGGGGATAACCTACGAGCAGTACTTC CASSPTGQGITYEQYF . TRBD1 TRBJ2-7 TRBV27
TGCGCCAGCAGCTTGGGTTGGGGAAGGGAGACCCAGTACTTC CASSLGWGRETQYF . . TRBJ2-5 TRBV5-1
TGTGCCAGCAGAGCCGGGTTACAAGAGACCCAGTACTTC CASRAGLQETQYF . . TRBJ2-5 TRBV6-2/TRBV6-3
TGTGCCTGGAGTTCTCCGGGACCTGGGAACACTGAAGCTTTCTTT CAWSSPGPGNTEAFF . . TRBJ1-1 TRBV30
TGTGCCAGCAGCGCCACAGGGCAGTTTAACTATGGCTACACCTTC CASSATGQFNYGYTF many . TRBJ1-2 TRBV2
TGTGCCAGCAGCCCAACCAGGCACGAGCAGTACTTC CASSPTRHEQYF few . TRBJ2-7 TRBV6-6
TGTGCCAGCAGTAAGCAAGGGACTACCAAGTTCTTC CASSKQGTTKFF . TRBD2 TRBJ2-1 TRBV6-4
TGCGCCAGCAGCTTGGAAGGGGGCCGAACTGAAGCTTTCTTT CASSLEGGRTEAFF . TRBD1 TRBJ1-1 TRBV5-1
TGTGCCAGCAGCTTAGTTCAGGTCCAGGGGAATGAGCAGTTCTTC CASSLVQVQGNEQFF few . TRBJ2-1 TRBV7-2
TGCGCCAGCAGCCAAGGCAGGGCCATACCCTATACGCAGTATTTT CASSQGRAIPYTQYF few . TRBJ2-3 TRBV4-1
TGCAGTGCTGACGCGTCCTCTGCGGGGGGGCCTTATGAGCAGTTCTTC CSADASSAGGPYEQFF . TRBD2 TRBJ2-1 TRBV20-1
TGCGCCAGCAGCCTGGAGCCCCGCGGCAGAATAGCCAAAAACATTCAGTACTTC CASSLEPRGRIAKNIQYF . . TRBJ2-4 TRBV5-1
TGTGCCAGCAGCTTTGTGACAGGTGATCACGTCCTGACTTTC CASSFVTGDHVLTF . . TRBJ2-6 TRBV11-2
TGCGCCAGCAGCTCCGGACTAGCGATCTCTGGGGCCAACGTCCTGACTTTC CASSSGLAISGANVLTF . TRBD2 TRBJ2-6 TRBV5-1
TGCAGTGCTGGGTCGGTGAAGCGGGGGGTAACCTCTAGCTCCTACGAGCAGTACTTC CSAGSVKRGVTSSSYEQYF . TRBD2 TRBJ2-7 TRBV20-1
TGCGCCAGCAGCCAAGTAGGCAGCCGGCTCGCCTATGGCTACACCTTC CASSQVGSRLAYGYTF . . TRBJ1-2 TRBV4-1
TGTGCCACCAACTATCCGGGGGTCGGAGGAGAAAAACTGTTTTTT CATNYPGVGGEKLFF . . TRBJ1-4 TRBV15
TGCAGCGTTCTCGATTATGGCTACACCTTC CSVLDYGYTF once . TRBJ1-2 TRBV29-1
TGCGCCAGCAGCCAGGGGACAGGCCCCCTCTATGGCTACACCTTC CASSQGTGPLYGYTF few TRBD1 TRBJ1-2 TRBV4-1
TGTGCCAGCAGCCACCTACGCTTCTCTGGGGCCAACGTCCTGACTTTC CASSHLRFSGANVLTF . . TRBJ2-6 TRBV4-2
TGTGCCAGCAGCCTAACGGGTTTACAAGAGACCCAGTACTTC CASSLTGLQETQYF . . TRBJ2-5 TRBV4-1
TGCGCCAGCAGCCAAGACGCCCAGGGCCAAACCTCCTACAATGAGCAGTTCTTC CASSQDAQGQTSYNEQFF . . TRBJ2-1 TRBV4-1
TGTGCCAGCAGTGCCTACAGGGGTGGCGAGCAGTACTTC CASSAYRGGEQYF . TRBD1 TRBJ2-7 TRBV27